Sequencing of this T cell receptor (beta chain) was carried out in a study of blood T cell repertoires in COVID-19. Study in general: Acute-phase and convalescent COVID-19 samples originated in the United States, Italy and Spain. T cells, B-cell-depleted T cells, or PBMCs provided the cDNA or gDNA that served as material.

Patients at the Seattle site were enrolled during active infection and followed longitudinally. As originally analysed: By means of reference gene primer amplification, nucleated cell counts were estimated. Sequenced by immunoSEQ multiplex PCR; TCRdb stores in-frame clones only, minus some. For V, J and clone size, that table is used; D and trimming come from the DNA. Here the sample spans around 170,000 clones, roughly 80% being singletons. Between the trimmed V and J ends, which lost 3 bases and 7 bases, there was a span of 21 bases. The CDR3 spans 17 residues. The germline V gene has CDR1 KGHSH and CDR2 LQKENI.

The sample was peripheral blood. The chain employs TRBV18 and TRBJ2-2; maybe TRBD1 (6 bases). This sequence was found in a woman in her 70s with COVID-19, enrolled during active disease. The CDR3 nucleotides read TGTGCCAGCTCACCCGGCAGGGGCCCGCAAAGCGGCGGGGAGCTGTTTTTT. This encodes CASSPGRGPQSGGELFF.